This section outlines one T cell receptor beta chain sequence together with its context. Only in-frame clones appear in the TCRdb table, and some are missing; sequencing was by immunoSEQ multiplex PCR. The data show 8,500 to 13,000 clones, about 95% seen once. The sample is drawn from a study of technical replicates of blood from several donors. Germline V CDR1 and CDR2: LNHDA, SQIVND (reference sequence). Trimming removed 10 bases from V and 5 bases from J; junction bases left unmatched: 4. The CDR3 is 11 amino acids. The sequence derives from a human donor in good health. The sample taken for sequencing was PBMCs. The chain recombines TRBV19 with TRBJ1-2; 7 bases are shared with TRBD1. CDR3 in amino acids: CAIRTGYGYTF. The CDR3 DNA reads as TGTGCCATTAGGACAGGTTATGGCTACACCTTC.